This T cell receptor (beta chain) appears in the sequencing data of a study of HIV-infected children after antiretroviral therapy interruption. RNA-based 3' RACE libraries used unique molecular identifiers. TCRdb recomputed calls from the 3' RACE reads with MiXCR, one row per CDR3 protein. This sample has some 90,000 distinct CDR3 sequences, with approximately 6.9% found just once. J was trimmed by 3 bases and V by 6 bases; bases with no gene match: 9. Per the germline V gene, CDR1 is DFQATT and CDR2 is SNEGSKA (reference sequence). The CDR3 length is 15 residues. Described treatment: PENTA 11 planned treatment interruption arm or continuous ART arm.

Material: CD45RA+ CD4+ T cells from PBMCs, pooled from several time points, obtained from a donor given antiretroviral therapy, either interrupted or continuous. Subset in this sample: naive CD4+ CD45RA+ CD45RO- T cells. The clonotype originates from a pool of human donors with HIV. This chain uses TRBV20-1 with TRBJ1-5; 9 nucleotides agree with TRBD1. The CDR3 nucleotides read TGCAGTGCCAACTCACAGGGGGCAGTCAATCAGCCCCAGCATTTT. Translation gives CSANSQGAVNQPQHF.